Listed here is a single TCR beta chain. The data stem from a study of blood T cell repertoires in COVID-19. The wider study: In each case, the material was cDNA or gDNA derived from T cells, B-cell-depleted T cells, or PBMCs.

The age range of participants was 18 to 89 years, with residence in about two dozen US areas. Generated by immunoSEQ multiplex PCR, the TCRdb table keeps only in-frame clones and is missing some. The repertoire includes about 200,000 clones, about 88% of them detected once, and approximately 4% sits in the top ten. Trimming cost V 4 bases and J 5 bases, with 15 bases left between them. The germline CDR1 and CDR2 sequences are SGHRS and YFSETQ. CDR3 length equals 15 residues. The source of this sequence is a woman aged 25 to 45 who had been exposed to COVID-19. Sequenced: PBMCs or T cells enriched from blood (not recorded which). The rearrangement uses TRBV5-1 and TRBJ1-4, with D possibly TRBD1 on 6 matching bases. CDR3 amino acids: CASSERTERNEKLFF. CDR3 in DNA: TGCGCCAGCAGCGAAAGGACAGAACGAAATGAAAAACTGTTTTTT.